The 8 T cell receptor beta chains given below trace back to one sample, sequenced in a study of T cells in Graves' hyperthyroidism and ophthalmopathy. Amplification yielded TCR beta CDR3 regions, with RNA transcripts as the source. The HTBI primer set served for first-round RT-PCR of the TCR CDR3. TCRdb processed the multiplex PCR reads anew with MiXCR; each CDR3 protein has one entry. This sample has under 600,000 distinct CDR3 sequences, with roughly 16% found just once. Input material: blood. All receptors derive from a woman aged 40 to 50 with Graves' ophthalmopathy.

The J gene is TRBJ1-1, the V gene TRBV24-1; 8 nucleotides line up with TRBD1. Germline V CDR1 and CDR2: KGHDR, SFDVKD. This CDR3 comprises 12 residues. J lost 10 bases, V lost 3 bases, and 3 bases had no gene match. This CDR3 is CATSDMTGAAFF. The CDR3 bases are TGTGCCACCAGTGATATGACAGGGGCAGCTTTCTTT.

A word on this clonotype: Since a much larger clone is just one base distant, this may be a read error. J is TRBJ2-1 and V is TRBV20-1; tentatively, D is TRBD2 (6 bases). CDR3 size: 13 residues. The germline CDR1 and CDR2 sequences are DFQATT and SNEGSKA (reference sequence). V lost 6 bases and J lost 10, with 19 bases in between. Here the CDR3 DNA reads TGCAGTGCACCGGGACTTCTCTGGAACGAGCAGTTCTTC. It codes for CSAPGLLWNEQFF.

The chain joins TRBV11-2 to TRBJ1-6, with a weak D call TRBD1 (6 bases). The CDR3 is 15 amino acids. The germline V gene has CDR1 SGHAT and CDR2 FQNNGV. The V end was cut by 7 bases, the J end by 8 bases, with 18 bases between. The CDR3: CASKFGQGPYSPLHF. The CDR3 DNA reads as TGTGCCAGCAAGTTTGGGCAGGGGCCTTATTCACCCCTCCACTTT. Full variable domain (missing parts from reference TRBV11-2 and TRBJ1-6): EAGVAQSPRYKIIEKRQSVAFWCNPISGHATLYWYQQILGQGPKLLIQFQNNGVVDDSQLPKDRFSAERLKGVDSTLKIQPAKLEDSAVYLCASKFGQGPYSPLHFGNGTRLTVT.

This clonotype came up many times. This chain connects TRBV28 to TRBJ2-1; 7 bases fit TRBD1. Per the germline V gene, CDR1 is MDHEN and CDR2 is SYDVKM. With V trimmed by 6 bases and J by 4 bases, 9 bases remained unmatched. The CDR3 spans 15 residues. CDR3: CASREPGQTYNEQFF. The CDR3 coding sequence is TGTGCCAGCAGGGAACCGGGACAGACTTACAATGAGCAGTTCTTC.

The rearrangement uses TRBV19 and TRBJ1-1; D not certain. The germline gives CDR1 LNHDA, CDR2 SQIVND (reference sequence). This CDR3 is built from 13 residues. V lost 1 base to trimming and J lost 5 bases, with 8 bases between them. CDR3 DNA: TGTGCCAGTAGTATAGTCGGGTCGACTGAAGCTTTCTTT. It encodes CASSIVGSTEAFF.

This clonotype was picked up many times. The V gene is TRBV27, the J gene TRBJ2-1, with TRBD2 identical over 13 bases. This CDR3 is 16 amino acids long. The germline CDR1 and CDR2 sequences are MNHEY and SMNVEV (reference sequence). V was clipped by 2 bases and J by 7 bases; unmatched bases: 5. The DNA of the CDR3 is TGTGCCAGCAGTTTACTTGGGACTAGCGGGAAAAATGAGCAGTTCTTC. This encodes CASSLLGTSGKNEQFF.

This clonotype was seen at least ten times. The genes are TRBV28 and TRBJ2-7; TRBD2 matches at 14 bases. Germline-derived CDR1 and CDR2 are MDHEN and SYDVKM. The length of the CDR3 is 17 residues. J was trimmed by 6 bases and V by 5 bases; bases with no gene match: 12. The CDR3 loop reads CASSTTPGTSGSGEQYF. CDR3 DNA: TGTGCCAGCAGTACCACCCCTGGGACTAGCGGGAGTGGCGAGCAGTACTTC.

The rearrangement links TRBV7-2 to TRBJ1-5; D not resolved. This CDR3 is 15 amino acids long. Looked up from germline, CDR1 is SGHTA and CDR2 is FQGNSA. The ends were cut back, 2 bases at V and 1 base at J, with 9 bases in the middle. The CDR3 bases are TGTGCCAGCAGCTTATCAGGCCCCAGCAATCAGCCCCAGCATTTT. This sequence encodes CASSLSGPSNQPQHF.